Sequencing of this TCR beta chain was carried out in a study of blood T cell repertoires in COVID-19. Across the study: The United States, Italy and Spain supplied acute and convalescent COVID-19 samples. From T cells, B-cell-depleted T cells, or PBMCs came the material, which was cDNA or gDNA.

V gave up 3 bases and J gave up 4 bases; unmatched junction bases: 6. Germline V lookup: CDR1 SGHTA, CDR2 FQGNSA. The CDR3 spans 15 residues. Sequencing was performed with immunoSEQ multiplex PCR; in TCRdb, only in-frame clones are kept and a portion is missing. The data hold about 220,000 clones, with 84% observed a single time. V usage is TRBV7-2 and J usage is TRBJ2-1; 7 bases fit TRBD2. The TCR sequence derives from a man aged 50 to 59 with active or convalescent COVID-19. Sequenced sample: peripheral blood. DNA for the CDR3: TGTGCCAGCAGCTTCTTTCTAGCGGAGTACAATGAGCAGTTCTTC. Its translation: CASSFFLAEYNEQFF.